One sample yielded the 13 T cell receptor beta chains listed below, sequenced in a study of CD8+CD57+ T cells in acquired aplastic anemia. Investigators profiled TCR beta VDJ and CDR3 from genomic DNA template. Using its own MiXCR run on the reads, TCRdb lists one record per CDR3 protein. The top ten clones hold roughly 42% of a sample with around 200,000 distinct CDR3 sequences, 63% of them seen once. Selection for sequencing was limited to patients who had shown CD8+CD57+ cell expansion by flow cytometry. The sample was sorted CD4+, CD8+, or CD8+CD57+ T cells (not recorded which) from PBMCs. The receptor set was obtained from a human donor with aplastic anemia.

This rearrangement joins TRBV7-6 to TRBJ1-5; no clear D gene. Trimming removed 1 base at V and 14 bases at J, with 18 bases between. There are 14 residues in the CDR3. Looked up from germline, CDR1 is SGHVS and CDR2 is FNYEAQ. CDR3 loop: CASSLDFSPGNEHF. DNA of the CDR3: TGTGCCAGCAGCTTAGACTTCTCCCCTGGAAATGAGCATTTT.

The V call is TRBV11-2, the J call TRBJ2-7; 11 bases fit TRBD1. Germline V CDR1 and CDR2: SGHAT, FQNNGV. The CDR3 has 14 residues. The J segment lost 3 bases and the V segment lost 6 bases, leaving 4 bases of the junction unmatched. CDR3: CASRRTGGSYEQYF. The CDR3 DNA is TGTGCCAGCAGACGGACAGGGGGCAGCTACGAGCAGTACTTC.

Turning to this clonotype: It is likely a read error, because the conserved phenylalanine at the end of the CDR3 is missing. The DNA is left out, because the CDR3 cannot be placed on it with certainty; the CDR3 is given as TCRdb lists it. CDR3 sequence reads: CASSLGGTAAYNY. J is TRBJ1-6 and V is TRBV7-9; the table gives TRBD1 as D, unverified against the DNA. The CDR3 spans 13 residues, counting both ends. Looked up from germline, CDR1 is SEHNR and CDR2 is FQNEAQ (reference sequence).

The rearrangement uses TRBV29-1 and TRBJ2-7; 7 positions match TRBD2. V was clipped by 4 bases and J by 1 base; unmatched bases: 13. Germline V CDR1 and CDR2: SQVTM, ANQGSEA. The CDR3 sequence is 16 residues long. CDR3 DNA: TGCAGCGTTGGTGGGGGTGGTCTAGCGGCTTCCTACGAGCAGTACTTC. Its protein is CSVGGGGLAASYEQYF.

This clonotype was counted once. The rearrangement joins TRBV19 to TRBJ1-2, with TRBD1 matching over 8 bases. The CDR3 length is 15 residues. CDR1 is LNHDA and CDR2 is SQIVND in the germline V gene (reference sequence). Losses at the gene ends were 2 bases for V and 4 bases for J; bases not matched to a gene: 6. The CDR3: CASSILQGGLYGYTF. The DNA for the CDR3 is TGTGCCAGTAGTATATTACAGGGGGGACTCTATGGCTACACCTTC.

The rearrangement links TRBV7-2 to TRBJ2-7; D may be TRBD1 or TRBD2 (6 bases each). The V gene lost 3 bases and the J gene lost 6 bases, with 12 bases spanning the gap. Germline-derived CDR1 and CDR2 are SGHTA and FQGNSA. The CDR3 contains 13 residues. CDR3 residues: CASSFRGQSEQYF. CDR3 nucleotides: TGTGCCAGCAGCTTCCGGGGGCAGAGCGAGCAGTACTTC.

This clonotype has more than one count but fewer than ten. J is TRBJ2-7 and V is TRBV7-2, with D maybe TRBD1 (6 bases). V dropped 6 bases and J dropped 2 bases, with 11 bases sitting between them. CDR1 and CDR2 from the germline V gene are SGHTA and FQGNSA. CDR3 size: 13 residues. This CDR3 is CASSRQDTYEQYF. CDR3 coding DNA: TGTGCCAGCAGTAGACAGGACACCTACGAGCAGTACTTC.

The CDR3 reads CASGAGYGEQFF. The CDR3, as DNA: TGTGCCAGCGGGGCGGGGTACGGTGAGCAGTTCTTC. The V and J genes are TRBV9 and TRBJ2-1, with D maybe TRBD2 (6 bases). Germline V lookup: CDR1 SGDLS, CDR2 YYNGEE. This CDR3 region has 12 residues. The V end was cut by 7 bases, the J end by 9 bases, with 14 bases between.

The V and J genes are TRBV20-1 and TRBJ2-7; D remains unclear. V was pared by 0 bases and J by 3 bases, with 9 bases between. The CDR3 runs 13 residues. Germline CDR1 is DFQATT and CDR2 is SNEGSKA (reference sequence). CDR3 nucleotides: TGCAGTGCTAGAGATCGCGGATACTACGAGCAGTACTTC. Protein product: CSARDRGYYEQYF.

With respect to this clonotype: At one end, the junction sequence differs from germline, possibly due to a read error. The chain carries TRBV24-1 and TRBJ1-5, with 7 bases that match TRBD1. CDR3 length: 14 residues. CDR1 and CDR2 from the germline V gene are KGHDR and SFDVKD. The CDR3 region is CATRDQGQHQPQHF. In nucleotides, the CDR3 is TGTGCCACCCGTGATCAGGGACAGCATCAACCCCAGCATTTT.

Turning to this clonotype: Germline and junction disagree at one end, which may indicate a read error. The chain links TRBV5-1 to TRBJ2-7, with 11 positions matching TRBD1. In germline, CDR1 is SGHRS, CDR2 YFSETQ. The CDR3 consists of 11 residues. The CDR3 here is CASSMGQGEYF. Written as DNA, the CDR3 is TGTGCCAGCAGCATGGGACAGGGGGAGTACTTC. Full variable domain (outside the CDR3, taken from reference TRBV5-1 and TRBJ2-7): KAGVTQTPRYLIKTRGQQVTLSCSPISGHRSVSWYQQTPGQGLQFLFEYFSETQRNKGNFPGRFSGRQFSNSRSEMNVSTLELGDSALYLCASSMGQGEYFGPGTRLTVT.

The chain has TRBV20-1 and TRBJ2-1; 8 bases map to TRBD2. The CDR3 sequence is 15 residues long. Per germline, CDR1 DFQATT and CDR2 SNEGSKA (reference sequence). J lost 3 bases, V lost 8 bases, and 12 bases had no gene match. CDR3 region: CSSTPAAGGYNEQFF. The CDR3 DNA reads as TGCAGTTCCACGCCGGCCGCGGGAGGCTACAATGAGCAGTTCTTC.

In nucleotides, the CDR3 is TGTGCCATCCCAGCTCCGAATAACTATGGCTACACCTTC. This sequence encodes CAIPAPNNYGYTF. The chain recombines TRBV2 with TRBJ1-2, with D hard to call. The CDR3 length is 13 residues. With 10 bases removed from V and 1 base from J, the gap between germline ends came to 13 bases. Germline values: CDR1 SNHLY, CDR2 FYNNEI. Based on the CDR3 plus reference TRBV2 and TRBJ1-2, the full variable domain is EPEVTQTPSHQVTQMGQEVILRCVPISNHLYFYWYRQILGQKVEFLVSFYNNEISEKSEIFDDQFSVERPDGSNFTLKIRSTKLEDSAMYFCAIPAPNNYGYTFGSGTRLTVV.